What follows is one T cell receptor beta chain and its context. The antigen remains unidentified. These data belong to a study of T cells after yellow fever vaccination. General observations from the study: A minor fraction of clonotypes spanned both CD4 and CD8 compartments. A weaker but faster secondary response was observed, peaking on day 5 versus 15.

Germline V gene lookup returns CDR1 SGHTA and CDR2 FQGNSA. V was shortened by 2 bases and J by 5 bases, with 10 bases between the two germline ends. The CDR3 consists of 15 residues. In making TCR cDNA, 5'RACE template switching added a universal primer site and UMIs to it. TCRdb re-called the 5' RACE reads through MiXCR, storing one row per CDR3 protein. Altogether hundreds of thousands of distinct CDR3 sequences are present, 12% being singletons, with the ten largest covering 2.5% to 4%. The origin of this receptor is a man aged 18 to 30 who received the YFV17D yellow fever vaccine. Sample: CD4+ T cells sorted from PBMCs, taken 15 days after the yellow fever booster vaccination. The rearrangement joins TRBV7-2 to TRBJ1-6; D unresolved. CDR3 loop: CASSLRGPDNSPLHF. The DNA of the CDR3 is TGTGCCAGCAGCTTACGGGGTCCGGATAATTCACCCCTCCACTTT. Full variable domain (remainder filled in from reference TRBV7-2 and TRBJ1-6): GAGVSQSPSNKVTEKGKDVELRCDPISGHTALYWYRQSLGQGLEFLIYFQGNSAPDKSGLPSDRFSAERTGGSVSTLTIQRTQQEDSAVYLCASSLRGPDNSPLHFGNGTRLTVT.